This TCR beta chain was found in a study of response to subunit inactivated influenza vaccine listed by TCRdb under 2018. At the level of the whole study: Deep quantitative profiling of the T cell receptor repertoire was used in the study to follow responses to a trivalent subunit inactivated influenza vaccine. General conclusions and limits of the study: The authors proposed that each seasonal influenza vaccination may bring in only a limited number of new T cells.

This clonotype was recorded a few times. Its antigen is not yet known. No base quality values were provided; no much bigger clone lies one nucleotide off. The germline V gene specifies SGHRS as CDR1 and YFSETQ as CDR2. From the cysteine through the phenylalanine, the CDR3 covers 18 amino acids. The read is trimmed to its CDR3 DNA, 54 bases read in frame from base 1. Deletion took 1 base off V and 0 bases off J, with a span of 17 bases between the germline ends. The protocol used for the library was RT-PCR. These reads were obtained on an Illumina HiSeq 2500. TCRdb reanalyzed the raw reads on its own, using fastp at Q25 for trimming and MiXCR for clone calling, and kept in-frame beta chains. Rows with one shared CDR3 protein collapse into an entry with the most common genes and DNA. The sample data list 650,000 to 700,000 distinct CDR3 sequences, and approximately 15% of these were observed just once. The ten largest clones add up to approximately 10% of the sample.

The sample was PBMCs from blood, taken approximately 12 days after vaccination. The chain was built from TRBV5-1 and TRBJ2-1, and possibly TRBD2, on 5 matching bases. The TCR was taken from a middle-aged man who received an inactivated influenza vaccine. Donor details come from another sample of the same person, matched by shared clones. DNA sequence: TGCGCCAGCAGCTTGTCCCCAACTAAGCGGAGCTCCTACAATGAGCAGTTCTTC. Its amino acids are CASSLSPTKRSSYNEQFF.